The 15 T cell receptor beta chains below were found in one sample sequenced in a study of CD8+ T cells in alopecia areata. cDNA prepared by RNA extraction and subsequent reverse transcription served as the template for sequencing. Produced via immunoSEQ multiplex PCR; TCRdb's table is partial and in-frame only. The table records 80,000 to 95,000 clones, roughly 45% of them present only once. The treatment here: oral pan-JAK inhibitor, 5-10 mg twice daily. This specimen consisted of CD8+ T cells sorted from blood, obtained at week 24, from a patient treated with tofacitinib. These receptors were taken from a human donor with alopecia areata.

By frequency in the sample, this clone is large. Here the CDR3 DNA reads TGCGCCAGCAGCCCTCGGAGAGTCTCTTTCTCCTACGAGCAGTACTTC. Residues: CASSPRRVSFSYEQYF. The chain carries TRBV5-1 and TRBJ2-7; D not certain. The CDR3 consists of 16 residues. The ends were cut back, 4 bases at V and 0 bases at J, with 17 bases in the middle. Germline V gene data show CDR1 as SGHRS and CDR2 as YFSETQ.

The chain is built from TRBV9 and TRBJ1-1; perhaps TRBD1 as D (5 bases). V was shortened by 2 bases and J by 1 base, with 12 bases between the two germline ends. This CDR3 contains 15 residues. Germline values: CDR1 SGDLS, CDR2 YYNGEE. The CDR3 DNA reads TGTGCCAGCAGCGTCGACGGGGCCCGGAACACTGAAGCTTTCTTT. Its translation is CASSVDGARNTEAFF.

This clone occurred a few times. The chain uses TRBV9 and TRBJ2-5; tentatively, D is TRBD1 (5 bases). The CDR3 loop spans 14 amino acids. Germline lookup yields CDR1 SGDLS and CDR2 YYNGEE. Trimming removed 0 bases at V and 5 bases at J, with 11 bases between. DNA of the CDR3: TGTGCCAGCAGCGTAGTAGCAGGGTCCGAGACCCAGTACTTC. It yields the protein CASSVVAGSETQYF.

The CDR3 reads CASSWDASYEQYF. CDR3 nucleotides: TGTGCCAGCAGCTGGGACGCCAGCTACGAGCAGTACTTC. This rearrangement joins TRBV27 to TRBJ2-7; either TRBD1 or TRBD2 may supply D (5 bases each). The CDR3 is 13 residues long. The V end was cut by 6 bases, the J end by 3 bases, with 12 bases between. CDR1 is MNHEY, CDR2 SMNVEV, per germline (reference sequence).

V is TRBV27 and J is TRBJ1-2, with 8 bases fitting TRBD1. The CDR3 consists of 15 residues. CDR1 and CDR2 (germline): MNHEY, SMNVEV (reference sequence). J gave up 0 bases and V 5 bases, and 5 bases lay outside the gene matches. The CDR3 here is CASSGQGPANYGYTF. In nucleotides, the CDR3 is TGTGCCAGCAGTGGACAGGGTCCGGCTAACTATGGCTACACCTTC.

This clone appeared a few times. V is TRBV7-9 and J is TRBJ1-1, with 7 bases aligning to TRBD1. V lost 4 bases to trimming and J lost 4 bases; unmatched junction nucleotides: 12. Germline V gene lookup returns CDR1 SEHNR and CDR2 FQNEAQ (reference sequence). The CDR3 loop spans 16 amino acids. DNA of the CDR3: TGTGCCAGCAGCTCGGGGCAAAGGGGGCGCAGCACTGAAGCTTTCTTT. Amino acids: CASSSGQRGRSTEAFF.

The sample holds a few counts of this clone. The gene calls are TRBV7-9 and TRBJ2-2; a possible D gene is TRBD1 (5 bases). The germline V gene encodes CDR1 SEHNR and CDR2 FQNEAQ (reference sequence). This CDR3 spans 14 amino acids. V lost 8 bases, J lost 4 bases, and 14 bases lay in between. The CDR3 DNA reads TGTGCCAGCGGCGAAACAAGGGGCACCGGGGAGCTGTTTTTT. Protein: CASGETRGTGELFF.

This clone was recorded only once. V usage is TRBV2 and J usage is TRBJ2-1; 7 positions agree with TRBD2. CDR1 SNHLY and CDR2 FYNNEI come from the germline V gene. The CDR3 is 13 amino acids. J was trimmed by 4 bases and V by 6 bases; bases with no gene match: 3. The CDR3 DNA is TGTGCCAGCAGCCTAGCGGTATACAATGAGCAGTTCTTC. Its protein product is CASSLAVYNEQFF.

The chain couples TRBV15 to TRBJ1-1, with D possibly TRBD1 on 5 matching bases. CDR1 and CDR2 from the germline V gene are LNHNV and YYDKDF (reference sequence). The V and J ends lost 1 base and 0 bases respectively, with 9 bases between them. This CDR3 region has 15 residues. CDR3 protein: CATSRVGGMNTEAFF. The CDR3 nucleotides read TGTGCCACCAGCAGAGTGGGGGGGATGAACACTGAAGCTTTCTTT.

This clone was detected a few times. This chain joins TRBV4-1 and TRBJ2-1, with 7 positions matching TRBD2. The CDR3 runs to 17 residues. CDR1 and CDR2 (germline): MGHRA, YSYEKL. J gave up 1 base and V 0 bases, and 6 bases lay outside the gene matches. The CDR3 sequence is CASSQDDDGRSYNEQFF. Here the CDR3 DNA reads TGCGCCAGCAGCCAAGATGATGACGGGAGGTCCTACAATGAGCAGTTCTTC.

The table lists this clone with a few counts. This chain links TRBV7-9 with TRBJ1-1; the match to TRBD1 covers 10 bases. V gave up 7 bases and J gave up 4 bases; unmatched junction bases: 9. CDR1 is SEHNR and CDR2 is FQNEAQ in the germline V gene (reference sequence). The CDR3 is made up of 15 amino acids. The CDR3 DNA reads TGTGCCAGCACCCAAACTAGGACAGGGGGCACTGAAGCTTTCTTT. Protein sequence: CASTQTRTGGTEAFF. Looking up the rest from reference TRBV7-9 and TRBJ1-1 gives the full variable domain: DTGVSQNPRHKITKRGQNVTFRCDPISEHNRLYWYRQTLGQGPEFLTYFQNEAQLEKSRLLSDRFSAERPKGSFSTLEIQRTEQGDSAMYLCASTQTRTGGTEAFFGQGTRLTVV.

This clone was seen a handful of times. The chain employs TRBV11-2 and TRBJ1-1, with unresolved D. The CDR3 is 13 residues long. Trimming took 10 bases from V and 1 from J, leaving 13 bases between them. In germline, CDR1 is SGHAT, CDR2 FQNNGV. The CDR3 region is CATSLDANTEAFF. CDR3 DNA sequence: TGTGCCACCTCGCTGGATGCGAACACTGAAGCTTTCTTT.

This chain connects TRBV11-2 to TRBJ2-1; maybe TRBD2 (6 bases). V shed 6 bases and J shed 2 bases, with 17 bases lying between them. The CDR3 contains 16 residues. Germline assignment: CDR1 SGHAT and CDR2 FQNNGV. CDR3 nucleotide sequence: TGTGCCAGCAGTGACGTTAGCGGATCCACCTACAATGAGCAGTTCTTC. Protein sequence: CASSDVSGSTYNEQFF.

The chain uses TRBV10-2 and TRBJ2-3; D is perhaps TRBD1 or TRBD2 (5 bases each). The CDR3 has 12 amino acids. Trimming pared 4 bases from V and 3 bases from J, leaving 5 bases between. CDR1 and CDR2 from the germline V gene are WSHSY and SAAADI. For the CDR3, the DNA is TGCGCCAGCAGTGGGGGGACAGATACGCAGTATTTT. It specifies CASSGGTDTQYF.

The chain couples TRBV4-1 to TRBJ2-7, with TRBD1 matching over 8 bases. In germline, CDR1 is MGHRA, CDR2 YSYEKL. V gave up 0 bases and J gave up 4 bases; unmatched junction bases: 8. The length of the CDR3 is 16 residues. CDR3 protein: CASSQDTGGRVYEQYF. The CDR3 DNA reads TGCGCCAGCAGCCAAGATACAGGGGGTCGGGTGTACGAGCAGTACTTC.